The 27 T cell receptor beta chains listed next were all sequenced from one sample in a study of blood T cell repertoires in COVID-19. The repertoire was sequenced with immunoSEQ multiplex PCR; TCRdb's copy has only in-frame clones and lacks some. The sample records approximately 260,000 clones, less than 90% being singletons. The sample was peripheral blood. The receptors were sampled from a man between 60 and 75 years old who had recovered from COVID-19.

CDR3 in amino acids: CSVPSGSGRNEQFF. The CDR3 DNA reads as TGCAGCGTCCCTAGCGGGAGTGGACGGAATGAGCAGTTCTTC. The gene calls are TRBV29-1 and TRBJ2-1, with 10 positions matching TRBD2. With 6 bases clipped from V and 7 bases from J, the junction kept 9 bases outside the gene matches. Germline values: CDR1 SQVTM, CDR2 ANQGSEA. The CDR3 has 14 residues.

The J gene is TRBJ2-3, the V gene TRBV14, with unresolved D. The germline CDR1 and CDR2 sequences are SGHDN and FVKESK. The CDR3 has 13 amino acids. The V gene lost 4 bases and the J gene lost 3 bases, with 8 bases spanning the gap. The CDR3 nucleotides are TGTGCCAGCAGCCCATTTAGTACAGATACGCAGTATTTT. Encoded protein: CASSPFSTDTQYF.

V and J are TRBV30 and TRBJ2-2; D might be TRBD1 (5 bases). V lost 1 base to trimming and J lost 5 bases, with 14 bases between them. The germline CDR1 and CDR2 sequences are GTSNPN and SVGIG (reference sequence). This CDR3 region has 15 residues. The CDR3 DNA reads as TGTGCCTGGAGTGGGGGATCAGGGATGACCGGGGAGCTGTTTTTT. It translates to CAWSGGSGMTGELFF.

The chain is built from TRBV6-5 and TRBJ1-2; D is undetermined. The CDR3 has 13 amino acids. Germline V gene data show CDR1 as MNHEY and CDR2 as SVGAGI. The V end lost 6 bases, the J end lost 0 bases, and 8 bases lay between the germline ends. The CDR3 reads CASSLQANYGYTF. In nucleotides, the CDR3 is TGTGCCAGCAGCCTCCAGGCTAACTATGGCTACACCTTC.

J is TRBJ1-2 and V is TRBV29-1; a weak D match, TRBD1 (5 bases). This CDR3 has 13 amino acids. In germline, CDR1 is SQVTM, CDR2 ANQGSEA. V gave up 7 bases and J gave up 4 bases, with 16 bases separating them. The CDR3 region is CSAKQGGSYGYTF. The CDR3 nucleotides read TGCAGCGCTAAGCAGGGAGGTAGCTATGGCTACACCTTC.

The CDR3, as DNA: TGTGCCAGCAGCTTAGTGGGACAGGGCTCAGATACGCAGTATTTT. As protein: CASSLVGQGSDTQYF. The gene calls are TRBV7-2 and TRBJ2-3, with 9 bases matching TRBD1. The CDR3 length is 15 residues. Trimming cost V 1 base and J 4 bases; bases outside gene matches: 3. Germline CDR1 reads SGHTA; CDR2 reads FQGNSA.

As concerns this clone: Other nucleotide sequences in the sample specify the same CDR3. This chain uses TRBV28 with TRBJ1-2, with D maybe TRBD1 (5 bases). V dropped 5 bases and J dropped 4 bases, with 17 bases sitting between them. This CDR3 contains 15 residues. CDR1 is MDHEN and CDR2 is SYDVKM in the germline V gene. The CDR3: CASSLSGIPSYGYTF. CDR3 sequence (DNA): TGTGCCAGCAGTCTATCAGGGATCCCGTCCTATGGCTACACCTTC.

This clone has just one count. The CDR3 spells CASRRDTTDRKAFF. The CDR3 nucleotides are TGCGCCAGCAGGAGGGACACCACTGATCGCAAAGCTTTCTTT. The chain employs TRBV10-2 and TRBJ1-1, with D tentatively TRBD1 (6 bases). Trimming pared 6 bases from V and 9 bases from J, leaving 20 bases between. In germline, CDR1 is WSHSY, CDR2 SAAADI. This CDR3 has 14 residues.

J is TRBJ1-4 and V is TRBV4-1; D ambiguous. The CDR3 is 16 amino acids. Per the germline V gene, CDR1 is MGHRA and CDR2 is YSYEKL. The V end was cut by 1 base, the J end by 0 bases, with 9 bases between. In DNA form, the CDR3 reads TGCGCCAGCAGCCAAGGCTTCGGGTCAACTAATGAAAAACTGTTTTTT. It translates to CASSQGFGSTNEKLFF.

Here the CDR3 reads CASLLWGGPTDTQYF. The CDR3 DNA follows: TGCGCCAGCCTCTTATGGGGGGGCCCGACAGATACGCAGTATTTT. The chain uses TRBV5-1 and TRBJ2-3; a weak D match, TRBD2 (7 bases). From germline, CDR1 is SGHRS and CDR2 YFSETQ. V lost 7 bases, J lost 3 bases, and 18 bases lay in between. This CDR3 comprises 15 residues.

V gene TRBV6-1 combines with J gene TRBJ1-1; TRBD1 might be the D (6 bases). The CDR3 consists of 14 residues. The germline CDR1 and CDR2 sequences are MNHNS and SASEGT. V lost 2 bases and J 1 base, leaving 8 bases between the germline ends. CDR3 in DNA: TGTGCCAGCAGTGAAACGACAGGGAACACTGAAGCTTTCTTT. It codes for CASSETTGNTEAFF.

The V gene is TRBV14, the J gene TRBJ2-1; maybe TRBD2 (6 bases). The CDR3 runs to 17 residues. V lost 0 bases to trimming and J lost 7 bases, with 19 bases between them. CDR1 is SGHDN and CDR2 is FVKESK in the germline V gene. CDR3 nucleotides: TGTGCCAGCAGCCAAGAAACCTTAGTCAGCGGACTAAATGAGCAGTTCTTC. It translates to CASSQETLVSGLNEQFF.

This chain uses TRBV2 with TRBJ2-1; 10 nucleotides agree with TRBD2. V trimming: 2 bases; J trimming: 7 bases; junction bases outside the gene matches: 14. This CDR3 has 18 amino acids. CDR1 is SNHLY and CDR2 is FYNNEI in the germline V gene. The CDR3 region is CASSELLAGVQNTNEQFF. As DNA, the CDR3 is TGTGCCAGCAGTGAATTGCTAGCGGGAGTCCAAAACACGAATGAGCAGTTCTTC.

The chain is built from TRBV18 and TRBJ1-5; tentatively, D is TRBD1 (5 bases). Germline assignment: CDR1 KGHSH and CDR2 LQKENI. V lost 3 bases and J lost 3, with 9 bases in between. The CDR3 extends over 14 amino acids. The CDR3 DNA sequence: TGTGCCAGCTCACCTCGACAGATCAATCAGCCCCAGCATTTT. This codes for CASSPRQINQPQHF.

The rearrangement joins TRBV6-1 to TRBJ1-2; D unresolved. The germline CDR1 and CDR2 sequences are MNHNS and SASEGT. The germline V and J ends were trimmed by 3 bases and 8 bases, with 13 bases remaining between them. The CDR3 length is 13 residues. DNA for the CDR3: TGTGCCAGCAGTGATCCCGCCATGAGGGGCTACACCTTC. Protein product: CASSDPAMRGYTF.

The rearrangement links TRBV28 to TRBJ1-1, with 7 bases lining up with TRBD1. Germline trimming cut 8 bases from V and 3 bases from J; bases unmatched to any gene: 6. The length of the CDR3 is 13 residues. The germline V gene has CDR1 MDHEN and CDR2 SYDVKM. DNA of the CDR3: TGTGCCAGCCACCGACAGGGCTACACTGAAGCTTTCTTT. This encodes CASHRQGYTEAFF.

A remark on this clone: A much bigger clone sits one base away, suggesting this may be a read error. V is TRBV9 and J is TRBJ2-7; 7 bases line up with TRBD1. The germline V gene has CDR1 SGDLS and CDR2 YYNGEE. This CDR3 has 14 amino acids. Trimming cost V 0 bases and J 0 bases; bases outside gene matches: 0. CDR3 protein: CASSVGDSSYEQYF. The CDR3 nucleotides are TGTGCCAGCAGCGTAGGGGACAGCTCCTACGAGCAGTACTTC.

The CDR3 nucleotides are TGTGCCAGCCGGGGAAACACAGATACGCAGTATTTT. Amino acid sequence: CASRGNTDTQYF. The chain carries TRBV4-2 and TRBJ2-3, with a weak D call TRBD2 (5 bases). The V end lost 8 bases, the J end lost 2 bases, and 8 bases lay between the germline ends. The CDR3 totals 12 residues. Looked up from germline, CDR1 is LGHNA and CDR2 is YNFKEQ.

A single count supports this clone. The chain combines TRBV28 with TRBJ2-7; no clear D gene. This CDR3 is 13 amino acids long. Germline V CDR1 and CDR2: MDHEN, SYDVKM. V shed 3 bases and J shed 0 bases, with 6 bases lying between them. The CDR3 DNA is TGTGCCAGCAGTTTTAGCCCCTCCTACGAGCAGTACTTC. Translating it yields CASSFSPSYEQYF.

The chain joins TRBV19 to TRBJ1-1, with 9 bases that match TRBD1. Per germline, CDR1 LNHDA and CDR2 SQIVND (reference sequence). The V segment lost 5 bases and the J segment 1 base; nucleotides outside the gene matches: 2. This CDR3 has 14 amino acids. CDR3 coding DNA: TGTGCCAGTAGTGACAGGGGGGGGAACACTGAAGCTTTCTTT. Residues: CASSDRGGNTEAFF.

The CDR3 bases are TGTGCCAGCAGCCATTCCGGGTCGAACACTGAAGCTTTCTTT. It translates to CASSHSGSNTEAFF. This chain connects TRBV3-1 (or the pseudogene TRBV3-2) to TRBJ1-1, with D unclear. The germline V and J ends were trimmed by 3 bases and 1 base, with 9 bases remaining between them. The CDR3 contains 14 residues. Germline CDR1 LGHDT, CDR2 YNNKEL (reference sequence).

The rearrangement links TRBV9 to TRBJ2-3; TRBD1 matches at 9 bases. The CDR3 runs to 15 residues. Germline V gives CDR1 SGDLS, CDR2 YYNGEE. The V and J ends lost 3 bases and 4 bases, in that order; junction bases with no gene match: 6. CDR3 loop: CASSARDRAADTQYF. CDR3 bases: TGTGCCAGCAGCGCCCGGGACAGGGCCGCAGATACGCAGTATTTT.

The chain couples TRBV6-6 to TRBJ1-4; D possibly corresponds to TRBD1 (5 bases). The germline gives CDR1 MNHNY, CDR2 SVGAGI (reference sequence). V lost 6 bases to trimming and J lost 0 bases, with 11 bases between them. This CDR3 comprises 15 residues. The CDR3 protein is CASSTDSATNEKLFF. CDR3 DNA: TGTGCCAGCAGCACCGACAGTGCAACTAATGAAAAACTGTTTTTT.

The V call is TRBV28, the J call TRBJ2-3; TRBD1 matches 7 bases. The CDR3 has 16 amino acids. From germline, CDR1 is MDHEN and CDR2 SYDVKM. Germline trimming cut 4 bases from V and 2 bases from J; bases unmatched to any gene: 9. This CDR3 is CASSSPRQGITDTQYF. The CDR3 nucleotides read TGTGCCAGCAGTTCCCCCCGACAGGGCATCACAGATACGCAGTATTTT.

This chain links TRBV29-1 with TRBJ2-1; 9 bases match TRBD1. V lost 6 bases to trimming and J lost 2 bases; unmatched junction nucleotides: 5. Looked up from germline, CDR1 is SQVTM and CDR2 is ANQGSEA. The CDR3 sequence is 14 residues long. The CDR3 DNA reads TGCAGCGTAGTGACAGGGGGGACCTACAATGAGCAGTTCTTC. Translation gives CSVVTGGTYNEQFF.

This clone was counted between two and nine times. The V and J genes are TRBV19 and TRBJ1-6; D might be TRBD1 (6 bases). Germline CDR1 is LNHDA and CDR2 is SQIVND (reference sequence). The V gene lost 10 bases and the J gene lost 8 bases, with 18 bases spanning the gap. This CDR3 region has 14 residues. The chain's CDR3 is CATRQGTMYSPLHF. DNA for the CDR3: TGTGCCACACGGCAGGGGACTATGTATTCACCCCTCCACTTT.

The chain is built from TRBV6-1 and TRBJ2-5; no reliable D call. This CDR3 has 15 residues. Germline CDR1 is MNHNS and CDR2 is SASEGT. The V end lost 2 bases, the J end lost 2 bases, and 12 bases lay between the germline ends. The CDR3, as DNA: TGTGCCAGCAGTGAACCGGGTCGGGTACAAGAGACCCAGTACTTC. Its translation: CASSEPGRVQETQYF.